The 10 T cell receptor beta chains presented below share a single source sample, sequenced in a study of blood T cell repertoires in COVID-19. Sequencing used immunoSEQ multiplex PCR; TCRdb keeps in-frame clones, though not all of them. The sample lists roughly 180,000 clones; about 85% were seen once. Sequencing was carried out using peripheral blood. The receptors come from a woman aged 55-75 years with acute or convalescent COVID-19.

Only a few counts were recorded for this clone. The chain is built from TRBV11-3 and TRBJ2-2; 8 bases align to TRBD1. Trimming cost V 2 bases and J 1 base; bases outside gene matches: 6. This CDR3 is 17 amino acids long. CDR1 is SGHNT and CDR2 is YENEEA in the germline V gene. Here the CDR3 DNA reads TGTGCCAGCAGCTTACCTCAGGGGGCGCTGAACACCGGGGAGCTGTTTTTT. This encodes CASSLPQGALNTGELFF.

The chain has TRBV5-4 and TRBJ1-2, with 10 positions matching TRBD1. The CDR3 is 16 residues long. V shed 0 bases and J 4 bases; nucleotides not matched to a gene: 6. The V gene's germline CDR1 is SGHNT and CDR2 YYREEE (reference sequence). CDR3 loop: CASSLGDRGPIYGYTF. The CDR3 DNA is TGTGCCAGCAGCTTGGGTGACAGGGGGCCGATCTATGGCTACACCTTC.

The chain couples TRBV5-4 to TRBJ1-2; no firm D call. The CDR3 has 13 amino acids. Trimming shortened V by 2 bases and J by 6 bases, and 11 bases separated the two germline ends. Germline loops: CDR1 SGHNT, CDR2 YYREEE (reference sequence). In nucleotides, the CDR3 is TGTGCCAGCAGCTTATCCCCCCCTAATGGCTACACCTTC. It yields the protein CASSLSPPNGYTF.

This clone appeared a few times. The chain recombines TRBV27 with TRBJ2-7; tentative D call: TRBD2 (5 bases). Per germline, CDR1 MNHEY and CDR2 SMNVEV (reference sequence). Trimming left V 2 bases short and J 6 bases short, with 14 bases between. This CDR3 has 14 residues. The CDR3 DNA reads TGTGCCAGCAGTTTAAACGGGCGGGCGGGCGAGCAGTACTTC. It codes for CASSLNGRAGEQYF.

V gene TRBV2 combines with J gene TRBJ2-2, with TRBD2 matching over 9 bases. The CDR3 covers 15 residues. The germline V gene encodes CDR1 SNHLY and CDR2 FYNNEI. V dropped 7 bases and J dropped 4; count of bases not matched to a gene: 7. The CDR3 nucleotides read TGTGCCAGCAACCCAGCGGGAGGCTCCACCGGGGAGCTGTTTTTT. It specifies CASNPAGGSTGELFF.

This clone has a handful of counts. The rearrangement joins TRBV7-8 to TRBJ2-1; D call uncertain. Trimming cost V 7 bases and J 5 bases, with 18 bases left between them. This CDR3 has 15 residues. Per germline, CDR1 SGHVS and CDR2 FQNEAQ. The CDR3 protein is CASIPSPLVDNEQFF. CDR3 DNA sequence: TGTGCCAGCATCCCTTCCCCGCTAGTAGACAATGAGCAGTTCTTC.

A few counts support this clone. The V call is TRBV4-1, the J call TRBJ2-2; no firm D call. The V and J ends lost 2 bases and 4 bases respectively, with 8 bases between them. CDR1 MGHRA and CDR2 YSYEKL come from the germline V gene. The CDR3 totals 14 residues. CDR3 amino acids: CASSQQSPTGELFF. In DNA, the CDR3 is TGCGCCAGCAGCCAACAAAGCCCCACCGGGGAGCTGTTTTTT.

The chain recombines TRBV5-1 with TRBJ1-1; no firm D call. V lost 4 bases, J lost 5 bases, and 15 bases lay in between. Germline V CDR1 and CDR2: SGHRS, YFSETQ. CDR3 length equals 14 residues. The DNA of the CDR3 is TGCGCCAGCAGCAGTGACACGGTGGCTACTGAAGCTTTCTTT. Translation gives CASSSDTVATEAFF.

V and J are TRBV7-6 and TRBJ2-2; 7 positions agree with TRBD1. The germline V gene has CDR1 SGHVS and CDR2 FNYEAQ. Unmatched junction bases numbered 6, after V lost 1 base and J lost 7 bases. The CDR3 is 15 amino acids. In nucleotides, the CDR3 is TGTGCCAGCAGCTTAGGACAGGGCCAAATCGGGGAGCTGTTTTTT. Its protein is CASSLGQGQIGELFF.

The chain links TRBV7-2 to TRBJ1-2, with TRBD1 matching over 8 bases. The CDR3 consists of 15 residues. The germline V gene has CDR1 SGHTA and CDR2 FQGNSA. Unmatched junction bases numbered 9, after V lost 5 bases and J lost 4 bases. In DNA form, the CDR3 reads TGTGCCAGCAGCCAAGGACAGGGTCAGCGCTATGGCTACACCTTC. Protein product: CASSQGQGQRYGYTF.